The 8 T cell receptor beta chains reported below all come from one sample, sequenced in a study of glioma-infiltrating T cells. The iRepertoire nested amplicon-rescue multiplex PCR amplified TCR alpha and beta CDR3s from RNA. TCRdb fed the multiplex PCR reads into MiXCR, producing one record per CDR3 protein. This sample has approximately 120,000 distinct CDR3 sequences, with 25% to 30% found just once. What was sequenced was glioma tissue, nonneoplastic brain tissue, or PBMCs (not recorded which). These receptors were obtained from a human donor with low-grade glioma or glioblastoma, undergoing nonglioma brain surgery, or in good health (not recorded which).

This clonotype was picked up a small number of times. The chain recombines TRBV29-1 with TRBJ2-7; 8 bases map to TRBD1. Germline V lookup: CDR1 SQVTM, CDR2 ANQGSEA. The CDR3 is 12 amino acids. Losses at the gene ends were 5 bases for V and 4 bases for J; bases not matched to a gene: 4. In DNA form, the CDR3 reads TGCAGCGTTTTTGGACAGGGTTACGAGCAGTACTTC. It yields the protein CSVFGQGYEQYF.

Concerning this clonotype: This could be a read error, since a much larger clone is one nucleotide away. The V call is TRBV7-2, the J call TRBJ2-1, with 8 bases that match TRBD2. Per the germline V gene, CDR1 is SGHTA and CDR2 is FQGNSA. The V gene end was trimmed by 3 bases and the J gene end by 9 bases; junction bases not matched to a gene: 7. This CDR3 spans 14 amino acids. The DNA of the CDR3 is TGTGCCAGCAGCTTCGGGCCACTAGCGGTTGAGCAGTTCTTC. This encodes CASSFGPLAVEQFF.

To note about this clonotype: A single base separates this from a much larger clone, so it may be a read error. V gene TRBV29-1 combines with J gene TRBJ1-2, with D perhaps matching TRBD1 (5 bases). CDR3 length: 12 amino acids. Trimming took off 4 bases at V and 7 bases at J, with 13 bases between the two ends. Germline-derived CDR1 and CDR2 are SQVTM and ANQGSEA. This CDR3 is CSVGGPPRGYTF. CDR3 DNA sequence: TGCAGCGTTGGGGGACCTCCCCGTGGCTACACCTTC.

V is TRBV7-3 and J is TRBJ1-1; the D is unclear. Trimming cost V 0 bases and J 4 bases, with 12 bases left between them. Germline loops: CDR1 SGHTA, CDR2 FQGTGA. The CDR3 is 15 amino acids. In DNA form, the CDR3 reads TGTGCCAGCAGCTTAACGGGCAGGAGGGCCACTGAAGCTTTCTTT. Its protein is CASSLTGRRATEAFF. The whole variable domain, remainder taken from reference TRBV7-3 and TRBJ1-1, is GAGVSQTPSNKVTEKGKYVELRCDPISGHTALYWYRQSLGQGPEFLIYFQGTGAADDSGLPNDRFFAVRPEGSVSTLKIQRTERGDSAVYLCASSLTGRRATEAFFGQGTRLTVV.

In regard to this clonotype: A single base separates this from a much larger clone, so it may be a read error. The chain uses TRBV12-3 or TRBV12-4 and TRBJ2-5, with no clear D. The CDR3 loop spans 12 amino acids. The DNA for the CDR3 is TGTGTCAGCAGTTTTATTCGCGAGACCCAGTACTTC. Residues: CVSSFIRETQYF.

This clonotype has a count of ten or more. The chain joins TRBV27 to TRBJ1-6, with D possibly matching TRBD1 (6 bases). Germline assignment: CDR1 MNHEY and CDR2 SMNVEV (reference sequence). The V end lost 2 bases, the J end lost 7 bases, and 15 bases lay between the germline ends. CDR3 length: 16 amino acids. The CDR3 is CASSLILWQGNSPLHF. In nucleotides, the CDR3 is TGTGCCAGCAGTTTAATACTTTGGCAGGGGAATTCACCCCTCCACTTT.

This clonotype was observed many times. This chain joins TRBV7-2 and TRBJ1-1, with D uncertain. Germline V gene lookup returns CDR1 SGHTA and CDR2 FQGNSA. This CDR3 has 13 residues. Trimming stripped 4 bases from V and 0 bases from J, with 6 bases between. In DNA, the CDR3 is TGTGCCAGCAGCTCACAGATGAACACTGAAGCTTTCTTT. As protein: CASSSQMNTEAFF.

As for this clonotype: A much larger clone differs by one base, so this may be a read error. The chain carries TRBV2 and TRBJ2-7; D remains ambiguous. The germline V and J ends were trimmed by 4 bases and 2 bases, with 9 bases remaining between them. This CDR3 is built from 13 residues. Germline CDR1 SNHLY, CDR2 FYNNEI. The CDR3 bases are TGTGCCAGCAGTGGAGATAGTGCCTACGAGCAGTACTTC. As protein: CASSGDSAYEQYF.